The clone carrying this T cell receptor (beta chain) was seen repeatedly, ten times or more. Its matching antigen is unknown. The CDR3 spans 16 residues. Per the germline V gene, CDR1 is MNHEY and CDR2 is SMNVEV (reference sequence). J was trimmed by 6 bases and V by 5 bases; bases with no gene match: 11. The data stem from a study of T-cell reconstitution after alpha-beta-depleted transplantation in children. A library of TCRbeta sequences, prepared with unique molecular identifiers, was generated. TCRdb reprocessed the PCR reads with MiXCR, giving one entry per CDR3 protein. The sample contains 200,000 to 300,000 distinct CDR3 sequences, roughly 23% of which appear only once. Whole-study findings and limits: Counts and diversity of T cells one year after transplant came mostly from newly produced T cells.

This receptor was identified in a girl aged 2-10 years with Fanconi anemia, due to receive a stem cell transplant. The sample was PBMCs, taken before TCRalphabeta/CD19-depleted stem cell transplant. The chain employs TRBV27 and TRBJ2-1; 9 bases agree with TRBD1. The CDR3 reads CASSVRQGVYVNEQFF. The CDR3 nucleotides read TGTGCCAGCAGTGTGCGACAGGGGGTGTATGTCAATGAGCAGTTCTTC.